This T cell receptor (beta chain) was captured in a study of regulatory T cells in long-lasting Graves disease. Study outcomes and limitations: The work looked only at peripheral blood and did not look at thyroid tissue.

Trimming stripped 1 base from V and 6 bases from J, with 6 bases between. The germline CDR1 and CDR2 sequences are MNHEY and SMNVEV (reference sequence). The CDR3 spans 13 residues. Comment on this clonotype: The antigen is undetermined.

In building TCR beta libraries, iRepertoire HTBI primers were used together with Arm-PCR of CDR3 regions. TCRdb analysed the multiplex PCR reads with MiXCR anew, one entry per CDR3 protein. The sample carries 300,000 to 400,000 distinct CDR3 sequences, 18% recorded once. Stated time point: newly diagnosed GD, antithyroid drugs for less than 3 months. RNA isolated from PBMCs was used to make the TCR library. Each of the patients was recruited from an endocrinology department situated in Xi'an, China. The source of this sequence is a female donor with Graves disease. The gene calls are TRBV27 and TRBJ2-2; D might be TRBD2 (5 bases). The source material was peripheral blood mononuclear cells (PBMCs), sampled at new diagnosis, from a patient treated with antithyroid drugs. The CDR3 region is CASSLFGAGELFF. In DNA, the CDR3 is TGTGCCAGCAGTTTATTCGGGGCCGGGGAGCTGTTTTTT.